Included here is one T cell receptor beta chain sequence, with context. The antigen remains unidentified. Germline CDR1 is SGHRS and CDR2 is YFSETQ. The V and J ends lost 0 bases and 0 bases, in that order; junction bases with no gene match: 4. The CDR3 totals 19 residues. The sample originates from a study of T-cell reconstitution after alpha-beta-depleted transplantation in children. Findings and limits, study-wide: About two months after transplant, alpha-beta T cells reportedly came from several hundred expanded graft clones. From surviving recipient T cells and thymic progenitors came the high day-60 TCRbeta diversity observed in some patients. Hyperexpanded clones declined; after one year, newly produced T cells mostly supplied diversity.

Library preparation (for TCRbeta) was performed with unique molecular identifiers. TCRdb called the PCR reads again in MiXCR, with one record for every CDR3 protein. The sample contains about 830,000 distinct CDR3 sequences, roughly 15% of which appear only once. The sequence was collected from a male patient aged 5 to 17 who had a stem cell transplant for acute lymphoblastic leukemia, so the T cells may come from the graft donor. This rearrangement joins TRBV5-1 to TRBJ2-6, with 12 nucleotides matching TRBD2. Sequenced here: PBMCs, mostly from graft donor cells, sampled 360 days after TCRalphabeta/CD19-depleted stem cell transplant. This chain's CDR3 is CASSLAGLAGLSGANVLTF. Here the CDR3 DNA reads TGCGCCAGCAGCTTGGCGGGACTAGCGGGTCTCTCTGGGGCCAACGTCCTGACTTTC.